Sequencing of this T cell receptor (beta chain) was carried out in a study of cytomegalovirus exposure and HLA in healthy donors (dated by TCRdb to 2016 to 2017). Concerning the study at large: In an earlier analysis of 587 of the donors, 276 Gb of sequence data and some 100 million unique TCR beta sequences from about 190 million T cells were reported. An early release that covered fewer than 800 HLA-typed donors contained 250 to 350 gigabases of sequencing data and some 87 million unique TCR sequences. Among the roughly 400 genotyped donors, about 85% belonged to the genetic ancestry cluster associated with self-reported Caucasian donors. The study was designed to test whether signatures of past pathogen exposure could be identified by cataloging public T cell receptors. Using immunosequencing, the study profiled T cell repertoires from 640 or so subjects and related those repertoires to cytomegalovirus serostatus. A separate validation cohort of 90 to 150 different subjects was used in addition to the 666-subject first cohort. The study combined high-throughput TCR immunosequencing, statistical association of individual TCRs with disease status, and machine learning to predict cytomegalovirus infection status. A later analysis re-analyzed previously published TCR beta repertoires from 660 or so donors and added high-resolution HLA genotyping to study TCR occurrence patterns. Rather than using new phenotypic data, the later analysis identified candidate immune exposures from TCR beta sequences and from how often those sequences occurred across donors. An earlier analysis of 587 of the donors used high-throughput TCR beta sequencing to judge whether each TCR beta V gene segment behaved as functional or pseudogenic. Donor age, sex, ethnicity and CMV serostatus were compiled alongside the repertoire data. Genome-wide SNP genotypes for about 60% of the roughly 670 donors were used in a later genetic analysis, which treated that subset as a discovery cohort. All discovery cohort repertoires had been generated on a single sequencing platform. Both class I and class II loci were covered by HLA typing, at four-digit resolution. Typing coverage differed by locus: A, B, C, DRB1 and DQB1 were typed in roughly 620-640 donors, DQA1 in 522, DPA1 in some 570, and DPB1 in just under 490. Roughly 5 DR-DQ haplotypes were treated as single units for association and clustering because of strong linkage in the cohort. On average, over 200,000 unique TCR beta nucleotide sequences were sequenced per donor among 398 genotyped donors of the cohort, with around 19% of those sequences being non-productive. Results and caveats for the whole study, not just this receptor: In vitro tests confirmed that three of the cytomegalovirus-associated TCR beta chains recognize cytomegalovirus antigens. In a later genetic analysis, fewer N-insertions in productive TCRs were reported among donors in an Asian-associated ancestry cluster than the roughly 640-donor mean. In the study, approximately 150 TCR beta chains were listed as associated with cytomegalovirus. In a later analysis, the rate of TCR association differed among HLA loci, with DRB1 alleles having the most associated TCRs and HLA-C alleles having the fewest. Linkage disequilibrium might explain the correlated functional status among segregating V segments, but an unknown experimental factor could not be ruled out. A group of highly shared sequence variants was considered likely to be a technical artifact of the sequencing pipeline. A later analysis reported that several top co-occurrence clusters appeared linked to parvovirus B19, influenza, CMV and Epstein-Barr virus. Specific HLA alleles were associated with 18,000 or so TCR beta sequences at a false discovery rate of 0.05 in a later analysis. Presence/absence analyses assumed roughly uniform sequencing depth across donors, an assumption that may not hold. In an earlier analysis of more than 450 of the donors, most TCR beta V segments were observed in productive rearrangements about 90% or about 30% of the time, broadly matching IMGT annotations. It was suggested by the authors that the approach could potentially be generalized to other disease states and immunological phenotypes. Some IMGT-functional V segments, including TRBV6-2 and TRBV6-3, could not be told apart with the 87-base-pair reads, so those segments were excluded. About 17 rarely observed V segments, including chromosome 9 orphons, were excluded from the earlier analysis of some 590 of the donors because counts were too low. Immune exposure information for the cohort was limited to CMV serostatus. A later analysis found that HLA-associated TCR beta chains were more clonally expanded and had lower generation probabilities than equally common non-associated chains. Cytomegalovirus status was reported to be diagnosed by the classifier with high specificity and sensitivity in both the original and validation cohorts. According to a later analysis, most CMV-associated TCR beta chains appeared to be HLA-restricted, and the HLA associations seemed to be driven largely by CMV exposure. In a later genetic analysis, a missense DCLRE1C variant was associated with V-gene and J-gene trimming of TCR beta chains, and the association was replicated in an independent cohort. When HLA alleles, especially DR and DQ, strongly co-occurred, TCR associations were difficult to assign to individual alleles. Because HLA typing was unavailable for some donors at each locus, only the typed subset was used in association tests. Only TCR beta chains were sequenced in this cohort, and the absence of alpha or paired-chain data limited detectable features. A further reported finding was that TCR beta sequences accurately predicted the HLA-A and HLA-B alleles for most subjects in the first cohort. Most TCR sequences were seen in very few donors, while some public TCRs were found in many individuals.

The library was prepared using the immunoSEQ multiplex PCR assay. For the multiplex PCR, a mixture combining 60 forward primers for TCR Vbeta segments and 13 reverse primers for TCR Jbeta segments was used. Amplification of the CDR3 region of rearranged TCR beta genes was performed with a multiplex PCR assay on genomic DNA. The amplified TCR beta libraries were sequenced on the Illumina HiSeq System as 87-base-pair reads. On the study's bioinformatics: A later analysis counted about 80 million unique TCR beta chains across the 550 to 800 repertoires, and around 9.9 million of these chains were shared by at least two donors. A nearest-neighbor algorithm error-corrected the raw reads and collapsed the reads into unique sequences, merging closely related sequences to remove PCR and sequencing errors. To assign V, D and J gene segments, CDR3 sequences were aligned to IMGT reference sequences. For a sequence to be retained, a match of at least six nucleotides was required to both a V gene segment and a J gene segment. A rearrangement counted as productive if the CDR3 had no stop codons and remained in frame with V and J, and every other rearrangement counted as non-productive. CDR3 was defined by IMGT convention, running from the second conserved V-encoded cysteine to the conserved J-encoded phenylalanine. The earlier analysis of 500 to 600 of the donors excluded sequences that lacked an unambiguous match to a single V gene segment. An earlier analysis of a few hundred of the donors called V segments functional above 56.7% productive rearrangements and segregating when the between-donor standard deviation exceeded 5%. A statistical classification framework was developed to diagnose cytomegalovirus status using the catalog of TCR beta chain sequences. A later analysis assigned V and J genes by comparing TCR nucleotide sequences with IMGT/GENE-DB human TR gene sequences. Using the TCRdist pipeline, a later analysis assigned CDR3 sequences along with most-parsimonious VDJ recombination scenarios. In a later analysis, each TCR beta chain was defined by its CDR3 amino acid sequence together with its V-gene family, and reads without a unique V-gene family were excluded. As a way to deal with suspected cross-contamination and a sequencing artifact, a later analysis dropped roughly 620 nucleotide sequences that were highly shared and had low generation probability. In a later analysis, a clonal expansion index was calculated for each public chain from normalized within-repertoire ranks of inferred template counts. In a later analysis, generation probabilities were computed using a VDJ recombination model fitted to out-of-frame rearrangements, and the results were checked against IGoR. In a later analysis, TCR-TCR, TCR-HLA and TCR-CMV co-occurrence was scored with hypergeometric tests, and a repertoire-size bias correction was applied to TCR pairs. In a later analysis, false discovery rates were estimated by permuting HLA or CMV assignments 20 times. In a later analysis, co-occurring TCRs were grouped with DBSCAN, and TCRdist sequence similarity was added when clustering was performed within HLA-allele-positive subsets. Repertoires with fewer than 30,000 or more than 120,000 public chains were left out of co-occurrence clustering, as were roughly five repertoires with anomalous nucleotide sharing. Sourced from immuneACCESS, this table was stored by TCRdb with only in-frame sequences that have V and J called. A share of the clones is absent; for the studies checked, an unresolved V gene accounts for under half, and the remainder has no known explanation. Clone size and V and J calls were adopted from that table, with D and trimming inferred from the DNA. The sample contains roughly 150,000 clones, around 82% of them found a single time. Of the sample, about 6.1% is held by the ten largest clones.

As regards this clone: Its antigen is not yet known. Base qualities are not at hand, and no much larger clone is one base apart.

The cohort comprised hundreds of healthy bone marrow donors. At the time of sampling, all cohort members were nominally healthy, though unrecorded immune exposures were likely present. The donor tested CMV seropositive, placing the donor among the approximately 310 seropositive members of the cohort. Every donor gave a peripheral blood sample, and the peripheral blood mononuclear cells from that sample were used for TCR beta sequencing. The Qiagen DNeasy Blood Extraction Kit was used to extract genomic DNA from the blood cell samples. The CDR3 holds 15 amino acids from the cysteine to the phenylalanine. The retained sequence is limited to the CDR3, 45 bases, with the frame set at the first base. Via the germline V gene, CDR1 is SGHTA and CDR2 FQGNSA. A distance of 12 bases separates the germline ends of V and J, which lose 4 bases and 1 base respectively.

What was sequenced was PBMCs. The sequence joins TRBV7-2 to TRBJ2-3; TRBD2 is a possible D gene, resting on 5 matching bases. The sequence was collected from a woman in her forties or fifties in good health and CMV-seropositive. The sequence in DNA is TGTGCCAGCAGCTCGTCGGGAAGTGGCACAGATACGCAGTATTTT. Translation gives CASSSSGSGTDTQYF.